Each of the 27 T cell receptor beta chains below was sequenced from the same sample in a study of OX40 agonist ivuxolimab in advanced cancers. Sequenced by immunoSEQ multiplex PCR; TCRdb stores in-frame clones only, minus some. The sample has 82,000 or so clones, more than 80% seen once; the top ten hold 2% to 2.5%. Specimen: CD4+ or CD8+ T cells sorted from blood, collected in a trial of the OX40 agonist ivuxolimab. The receptors stem from an adult with an advanced solid tumor such as melanoma, head and neck, liver or kidney cancer.

This chain connects TRBV5-1 to TRBJ2-7, with a weak D call TRBD1 (6 bases). CDR3 length equals 12 residues. V lost 5 bases and J 2 bases, leaving 8 bases between the germline ends. CDR1 is SGHRS and CDR2 is YFSETQ in the germline V gene. The chain's CDR3 is CASRDRAYEQYF. DNA of the CDR3: TGCGCCAGCAGGGACAGAGCCTACGAGCAGTACTTC. The full variable domain, completed using reference TRBV5-1 and TRBJ2-7, is KAGVTQTPRYLIKTRGQQVTLSCSPISGHRSVSWYQQTPGQGLQFLFEYFSETQRNKGNFPGRFSGRQFSNSRSEMNVSTLELGDSALYLCASRDRAYEQYFGPGTRLTVT.

The chain combines TRBV5-4 with TRBJ2-7; 8 positions match TRBD1. The ends lost 4 bases at V and 3 bases at J; junction bases unmatched: 6. Looked up from germline, CDR1 is SGHNT and CDR2 is YYREEE (reference sequence). This CDR3 has 14 amino acids. This CDR3 is CASSQRQGIYEQYF. CDR3 DNA sequence: TGTGCCAGCAGCCAAAGACAGGGGATCTACGAGCAGTACTTC.

V and J are TRBV5-1 and TRBJ1-3; TRBD1 agrees at 7 bases. The CDR3 extends over 17 amino acids. V trimming: 1 base; J trimming: 4 bases; junction bases outside the gene matches: 11. Germline CDR1 and CDR2: SGHRS and YFSETQ. CDR3 coding DNA: TGCGCCAGCAGCTTGAACCCAGGACAGGCAGAAGGAAACACCATATATTTT. Translating it yields CASSLNPGQAEGNTIYF.

This clone was detected a few times. CDR3 nucleotides: TGTGCCAGCAGTCTCGGACAGGGCTATGGCTACACCTTC. This codes for CASSLGQGYGYTF. The gene calls are TRBV28 and TRBJ1-2, with 8 bases fitting TRBD1. CDR3 length: 13 amino acids. Germline values: CDR1 MDHEN, CDR2 SYDVKM. With V trimmed by 5 bases and J by 4 bases, 3 bases remained unmatched.

V is TRBV28 and J is TRBJ1-4; D not resolved. The CDR3 is 13 residues long. Looked up from germline, CDR1 is MDHEN and CDR2 is SYDVKM. Trimming removed 3 bases at V and 8 bases at J, with 10 bases between. The CDR3 sequence: CASSFGVGEKLFF. In DNA form, the CDR3 reads TGTGCCAGCAGTTTCGGGGTGGGGGAAAAACTGTTTTTT.

The V gene is TRBV2, the J gene TRBJ2-5; D ambiguous. Germline V lookup: CDR1 SNHLY, CDR2 FYNNEI. The CDR3 has 11 residues. V shed 4 bases and J shed 3 bases, with 3 bases lying between them. The CDR3 nucleotides are TGTGCCAGCAGTGCTAAAGAGACCCAGTACTTC. Translation: CASSAKETQYF.

The chain recombines TRBV5-1 with TRBJ1-2; D not resolved. V shed 3 bases and J shed 0 bases, with 15 bases lying between them. Germline CDR1 and CDR2: SGHRS and YFSETQ. The CDR3 loop spans 16 amino acids. CDR3 in amino acids: CASSWHPMGANYGYTF. CDR3 DNA: TGCGCCAGCAGCTGGCATCCGATGGGAGCTAACTATGGCTACACCTTC. The full variable domain, completed using reference TRBV5-1 and TRBJ1-2, is KAGVTQTPRYLIKTRGQQVTLSCSPISGHRSVSWYQQTPGQGLQFLFEYFSETQRNKGNFPGRFSGRQFSNSRSEMNVSTLELGDSALYLCASSWHPMGANYGYTFGSGTRLTVV.

This rearrangement joins TRBV7-2 to TRBJ2-7; D gene unclear. This CDR3 region has 13 residues. Looked up from germline, CDR1 is SGHTA and CDR2 is FQGNSA. The V and J ends lost 1 base and 3 bases respectively, with 7 bases between them. CDR3 loop: CASSLGQDYEQYF. CDR3 sequence (DNA): TGTGCCAGCAGCTTAGGCCAGGACTACGAGCAGTACTTC.

The chain carries TRBV7-9 and TRBJ2-2; no clear D. This CDR3 spans 15 amino acids. V lost 4 bases to trimming and J lost 0 bases, with 9 bases between them. The germline V gene encodes CDR1 SEHNR and CDR2 FQNEAQ (reference sequence). In DNA, the CDR3 is TGTGCCAGCAGCTCCGGGTCCACGAACACCGGGGAGCTGTTTTTT. This translates into CASSSGSTNTGELFF.

The rearrangement uses TRBV7-3 and TRBJ2-3; D tentatively reads TRBD1 or TRBD2 (6 bases each). Germline V gene data show CDR1 as SGHTA and CDR2 as FQGTGA. The V gene lost 1 base and the J gene lost 4 bases, with 9 bases spanning the gap. The CDR3 extends over 14 amino acids. CDR3 nucleotides: TGTGCCAGCAGCTTAATGGGGGGCCCAGATACGCAGTATTTT. Amino acids: CASSLMGGPDTQYF.

This clone was seen a single time. J is TRBJ1-5 and V is TRBV5-1; no clear D gene. V lost 4 bases and J 6 bases, leaving 11 bases between the germline ends. This CDR3 is 13 amino acids long. CDR1 is SGHRS and CDR2 is YFSETQ in the germline V gene. The CDR3 DNA is TGCGCCAGCAGCCCCAGTAATGGTCAGCCCCAGCATTTT. Protein product: CASSPSNGQPQHF.

This clone showed up just once. This chain connects TRBV6-5 to TRBJ2-2; D remains ambiguous. The germline gives CDR1 MNHEY, CDR2 SVGAGI. V lost 4 bases to trimming and J lost 5 bases, with 11 bases between them. CDR3 length equals 14 residues. This CDR3 is CASSSLDQTGELFF. CDR3 in DNA: TGTGCCAGCAGTTCATTAGACCAGACCGGGGAGCTGTTTTTT.

J is TRBJ1-1 and V is TRBV5-1; D is unclear. From germline, CDR1 is SGHRS and CDR2 YFSETQ. V lost 4 bases and J lost 7, with 14 bases in between. The CDR3 covers 13 residues. The CDR3, as DNA: TGCGCCAGCAGCCCCTTAGCGGGCGGTGAAGCTTTCTTT. Translating it yields CASSPLAGGEAFF.

Concerning this clone: Other DNA sequences in this specimen translate into the identical CDR3. This rearrangement joins TRBV29-1 to TRBJ2-7; 7 nucleotides match TRBD2. V shed 5 bases and J 0 bases; nucleotides not matched to a gene: 7. Germline V gene sequence: CDR1 SQVTM, CDR2 ANQGSEA. The CDR3 spans 14 residues. CDR3 in DNA: TGCAGCGTTAGCGGGACTGTCAGCTCCTACGAGCAGTACTTC. Translation: CSVSGTVSSYEQYF.

The chain couples TRBV6-1 to TRBJ1-2, with D unresolved. The germline V gene encodes CDR1 MNHNS and CDR2 SASEGT. CDR3 length equals 13 residues. Trimming took off 6 bases at V and 6 bases at J, with 14 bases between the two ends. For the CDR3, the DNA is TGTGCCAGCAGGTTCAGTCAGTCAAATGGCTACACCTTC. Its protein product is CASRFSQSNGYTF.

This chain uses TRBV30 with TRBJ1-3; the match to TRBD1 covers 8 bases. The CDR3 loop spans 12 amino acids. Germline V gene data show CDR1 as GTSNPN and CDR2 as SVGIG (reference sequence). V gave up 5 bases and J gave up 3 bases; unmatched junction bases: 0. The chain's CDR3 is CAWDRGGNTIYF. The CDR3 DNA is TGTGCCTGGGACAGGGGTGGAAACACCATATATTTT.

This clone was recorded once. The chain joins TRBV11-2 to TRBJ1-3, with unresolved D. This CDR3 spans 15 amino acids. In germline, CDR1 is SGHAT, CDR2 FQNNGV. The V end lost 6 bases, the J end lost 4 bases, and 16 bases lay between the germline ends. The CDR3 loop is CASSFRGLTGNTIYF. The CDR3 DNA reads TGTGCCAGCAGTTTCCGTGGGCTAACGGGAAACACCATATATTTT.

The chain combines TRBV6-1 with TRBJ2-5; D unresolved. The J call may not be correct, given that the DNA end is closer to TRBJ2-7. This CDR3 has 15 amino acids. From germline, CDR1 is MNHNS and CDR2 SASEGT. The CDR3, as DNA: TGTGCCAGCAGTGAGGGGTCTTTTAGTATCCACGAGCAGTACTTC. It encodes CASSEGSFSIHEQYF.

This chain links TRBV4-3 with TRBJ2-2, with D maybe TRBD2 (6 bases). The CDR3 has 15 residues. Germline CDR1 LGHNA, CDR2 YSLEER. Trimming left V 0 bases short and J 4 bases short, with 9 bases between. The CDR3: CASSQEWGGTGELFF. As DNA, the CDR3 is TGCGCCAGCAGCCAAGAGTGGGGAGGCACCGGGGAGCTGTTTTTT.

This clone was counted a few times. V is TRBV14 and J is TRBJ2-7; weak D call: TRBD1 (7 bases). The CDR3 covers 14 residues. Germline V gene data show CDR1 as SGHDN and CDR2 as FVKESK. Between the trimmed V and J ends, which lost 5 bases and 8 bases, there was a span of 19 bases. The CDR3 nucleotides are TGTGCCAGCAGCGATCCGGGGACAGCGGGCAAGCAGTACTTC. Translation gives CASSDPGTAGKQYF.

The rearrangement links TRBV15 to TRBJ2-7; D unresolved. CDR1 and CDR2 from the germline V gene are LNHNV and YYDKDF (reference sequence). Trimming cost V 0 bases and J 2 bases, with 14 bases left between them. The CDR3 covers 16 residues. The CDR3 nucleotides read TGTGCCACCAGCAGAGATAATGCCTTTTCGACCTACGAGCAGTACTTC. Translating gives CATSRDNAFSTYEQYF.

The J gene is TRBJ2-3, the V gene TRBV5-1; TRBD2 matches at 16 bases. Germline lookup yields CDR1 SGHRS and CDR2 YFSETQ. V shed 4 bases, J shed 1 base, and the junction held 3 bases outside the gene matches. The CDR3 sequence is 17 residues long. This CDR3 is CASSPGTSGGGTDTQYF. CDR3 bases: TGCGCCAGCAGCCCGGGGACTAGCGGGGGGGGCACAGATACGCAGTATTTT. The full variable domain, with the rest looked up from reference TRBV5-1 and TRBJ2-3, is KAGVTQTPRYLIKTRGQQVTLSCSPISGHRSVSWYQQTPGQGLQFLFEYFSETQRNKGNFPGRFSGRQFSNSRSEMNVSTLELGDSALYLCASSPGTSGGGTDTQYFGPGTRLTVL.

The chain recombines TRBV19 with TRBJ1-2; D remains unclear. V was shortened by 3 bases and J by 0 bases, with 14 bases between the two germline ends. This CDR3 is built from 16 residues. CDR1 is LNHDA, CDR2 SQIVND, per germline (reference sequence). In DNA form, the CDR3 reads TGTGCCAGTAGTATTAGTACTGGGAGAGCTAACTATGGCTACACCTTC. This encodes CASSISTGRANYGYTF.

This clone was counted a single time. The genes are TRBV19 and TRBJ1-6; TRBD1 is a possible D gene (5 bases). V dropped 6 bases and J dropped 0 bases, with 12 bases sitting between them. Per the germline V gene, CDR1 is LNHDA and CDR2 is SQIVND (reference sequence). The CDR3 is made up of 16 amino acids. CDR3 coding DNA: TGTGCCAGTAGCCCGGACATTAGCTCCTATAATTCACCCCTCCACTTT. Its translation is CASSPDISSYNSPLHF.

This chain links TRBV13 with TRBJ2-3; tentative D call: TRBD2 (6 bases). The CDR3 sequence is 16 residues long. Trimming took off 5 bases at V and 1 base at J, with 16 bases between the two ends. Germline CDR1 and CDR2: PRHDT and FYEKMQ (reference sequence). The DNA for the CDR3 is TGTGCCAGCAGCCAAAAGGGACTCACTGGCACAGATACGCAGTATTTT. This codes for CASSQKGLTGTDTQYF.

The chain couples TRBV7-8 to TRBJ1-6, with D uncertain. Per the germline V gene, CDR1 is SGHVS and CDR2 is FQNEAQ. CDR3 length: 14 residues. The V and J ends lost 6 bases and 8 bases respectively, with 14 bases between them. This CDR3 reads CASRRGVADSPLHF. Written as DNA, the CDR3 is TGTGCCAGCAGGCGTGGGGTAGCGGATTCACCCCTCCACTTT.

This rearrangement joins TRBV5-1 to TRBJ1-1; 7 positions agree with TRBD1. This CDR3 is built from 13 residues. V gave up 5 bases and J gave up 3 bases; unmatched junction bases: 4. The germline CDR1 and CDR2 sequences are SGHRS and YFSETQ. The CDR3 coding sequence is TGCGCCAGCAGAAGGGACAGCGACACTGAAGCTTTCTTT. This gives the protein CASRRDSDTEAFF.